These 25 T cell receptor beta chains were sequenced from one sample in a study of response to subunit inactivated influenza vaccine. TCRdb passed the RT-PCR reads through MiXCR, listing each CDR3 protein once. The sample comprises more than 250,000 distinct CDR3 sequences, 21% of which are singletons, and about 10% rests with the top ten. Specimen: PBMCs from blood, collected approximately 22 months after vaccination. The receptors shown here come from a man between 50 and 75 years old who received an inactivated influenza vaccine.

This clonotype was recorded once. V and J are TRBV19 and TRBJ2-2; a possible D gene is TRBD1 (6 bases). Trimming took 4 bases from V and 4 from J, leaving 10 bases between them. CDR1 LNHDA and CDR2 SQIVND come from the germline V gene (reference sequence). CDR3 size: 14 residues. The CDR3 sequence: CASSKTGFTGELFF. The DNA of the CDR3 is TGTGCCAGTAGTAAAACAGGGTTCACCGGGGAGCTGTTTTTT.

This chain links TRBV18 with TRBJ1-6; 8 bases are shared with TRBD1. The CDR3 sequence is 15 residues long. The germline V gene has CDR1 KGHSH and CDR2 LQKENI. After removal of 1 base from V and 5 bases from J, the junction contained 1 base not matched to a gene. CDR3 bases: TGTGCCAGCTCACCACGGACAGGGAATAATTCACCCCTCCACTTT. Protein: CASSPRTGNNSPLHF.

V usage is TRBV20-1 and J usage is TRBJ1-1, with D uncertain. V lost 0 bases, J lost 7 bases, and 24 bases lay in between. Germline CDR1 reads DFQATT; CDR2 reads SNEGSKA (reference sequence). This CDR3 has 17 amino acids. CDR3 nucleotides: TGCAGTGCTAGAGAGATGAGCGGGATCACTTCCCAAATTGAAGCTTTCTTT. It codes for CSAREMSGITSQIEAFF.

This clonotype turned up a few times. V usage is TRBV6-5 and J usage is TRBJ1-6, with a weak D call TRBD1 (5 bases). The CDR3 contains 16 residues. V lost 2 bases and J 9 bases, leaving 17 bases between the germline ends. Germline CDR1 MNHEY, CDR2 SVGAGI. The DNA of the CDR3 is TGTGCCAGCAGTTACGAACGACCTCAGGGCGGTTCACCCCTCCACTTT. Residues: CASSYERPQGGSPLHF.

The rearrangement uses TRBV7-9 and TRBJ2-1, with TRBD2 matching over 7 bases. In germline, CDR1 is SEHNR, CDR2 FQNEAQ (reference sequence). The CDR3 has 16 amino acids. V lost 1 base and J lost 7; bases outside the gene matches: 10. Here the CDR3 DNA reads TGTGCCAGCAGCTTAGTCGTGGGGACTAAGGCGAATGAGCAGTTCTTC. It specifies CASSLVVGTKANEQFF.

This clonotype came up a few times. The chain combines TRBV5-1 with TRBJ2-3, with TRBD2 matching over 9 bases. Germline loops: CDR1 SGHRS, CDR2 YFSETQ. V shed 0 bases and J 2 bases; nucleotides not matched to a gene: 4. The CDR3 covers 16 residues. DNA of the CDR3: TGCGCCAGCAGCTTGGTAGGCGGGGGGGCCACAGATACGCAGTATTTT. It encodes CASSLVGGGATDTQYF.

The rearrangement uses TRBV6-5 and TRBJ1-2; no reliable D call. V gave up 0 bases and J gave up 4 bases, with 15 bases separating them. The CDR3 consists of 16 residues. Germline V gene lookup returns CDR1 MNHEY and CDR2 SVGAGI. This CDR3 is CASSYSISAPSYGYTF. For the CDR3, the DNA is TGTGCCAGCAGTTACTCGATTTCAGCGCCCAGCTATGGCTACACCTTC.

CDR3 sequence reads: CASSLAPQGSNEKLFF. Written as DNA, the CDR3 is TGTGCCAGCAGCTTAGCTCCACAGGGTTCTAATGAAAAACTGTTTTTT. The chain is built from TRBV7-2 and TRBJ1-4, with D tentatively TRBD1 (6 bases). Trimming took off 0 bases at V and 3 bases at J, with 11 bases between the two ends. CDR1 is SGHTA and CDR2 is FQGNSA in the germline V gene. The CDR3 length is 16 residues.

Only a few counts were recorded for this clonotype. This chain connects TRBV5-1 to TRBJ1-2; D remains unclear. The CDR3 totals 15 residues. CDR1 and CDR2 from the germline V gene are SGHRS and YFSETQ. The V and J ends lost 4 bases and 0 bases respectively, with 13 bases between them. CDR3 sequence: CASSPEGFSNYGYTF. CDR3 in DNA: TGCGCCAGCAGCCCCGAAGGTTTCTCTAACTATGGCTACACCTTC.

This sequence joins TRBV7-8 and TRBJ2-5, with D perhaps TRBD1 (5 bases). The ends were cut back, 2 bases at V and 3 bases at J, with 16 bases in the middle. Germline-derived CDR1 and CDR2 are SGHVS and FQNEAQ. The CDR3 contains 16 residues. For the CDR3, the DNA is TGTGCCAGCAGCTTATTTCGAAGGGGTGGCGAAGAGACCCAGTACTTC. Translation: CASSLFRRGGEETQYF.

This clonotype has only a few counts. The chain couples TRBV9 to TRBJ1-1, with D possibly being TRBD1 (6 bases). Per germline, CDR1 SGDLS and CDR2 YYNGEE. This CDR3 region has 15 residues. V was pared by 0 bases and J by 8 bases, with 17 bases between. The CDR3 protein is CASSVDGRGVLEAFF. CDR3 sequence (DNA): TGTGCCAGCAGCGTAGACGGCAGGGGCGTTCTAGAAGCTTTCTTT.

This clonotype was picked up many times. The genes are TRBV27 and TRBJ1-1; possibly TRBD1 for D (5 bases). Germline V gene lookup returns CDR1 MNHEY and CDR2 SMNVEV (reference sequence). This CDR3 region has 12 residues. Trimming took 5 bases from V and 10 from J, leaving 14 bases between them. As DNA, the CDR3 is TGTGCCAGCAGTCCCTCTCTGGGGGTAGCTTTCTTT. Translating it yields CASSPSLGVAFF.

The chain has TRBV23-1 and TRBJ1-1, with D possibly matching TRBD1 (5 bases). TRBV23-1 is sorted into the ORF group, with uncertain function. This CDR3 contains 19 residues. Deletions cut 4 bases from V and 2 bases from J, with 26 bases between. The CDR3 region is CASSPGGRSQEDFNTEAFF. CDR3 nucleotides: TGCGCCAGCAGTCCCGGGGGTAGATCACAAGAAGATTTTAACACTGAAGCTTTCTTT.

This chain connects TRBV20-1 to TRBJ1-3; D not resolved. The V end lost 3 bases, the J end lost 3 bases, and 9 bases lay between the germline ends. CDR1 is DFQATT and CDR2 is SNEGSKA in the germline V gene (reference sequence). The length of the CDR3 is 13 residues. The CDR3 sequence: CSARASRGNTIYF. The CDR3 DNA sequence: TGCAGTGCTAGGGCCTCCCGTGGAAACACCATATATTTT.

The rearrangement joins TRBV27 to TRBJ2-7; D gene uncertain. This CDR3 spans 13 amino acids. V gave up 2 bases and J gave up 4 bases, with 9 bases separating them. From germline, CDR1 is MNHEY and CDR2 SMNVEV (reference sequence). The CDR3: CASSLGVLYEQYF. In DNA form, the CDR3 reads TGTGCCAGCAGTTTAGGAGTACTTTACGAGCAGTACTTC.

There are a few counts of this clonotype. Here the CDR3 DNA reads TGTGCCAGCAGACAGACCTCTGGAAACACCATATATTTT. It codes for CASRQTSGNTIYF. This sequence joins TRBV12-3 or TRBV12-4 and TRBJ1-3; D gene ambiguous. The V end lost 6 bases, the J end lost 0 bases, and 6 bases lay between the germline ends. CDR3 length equals 13 residues.

The V and J genes are TRBV4-3 and TRBJ2-1, with 9 bases aligning to TRBD2. Trimming cost V 1 base and J 1 base; bases outside gene matches: 8. Germline lookup yields CDR1 LGHNA and CDR2 YSLEER. CDR3 size: 18 residues. CDR3 in DNA: TGCGCCAGCAGCCAAGTTAAGGCTAGCGGGGATTCCTACAATGAGCAGTTCTTC. This translates into CASSQVKASGDSYNEQFF.

This clonotype has more than one count but fewer than ten. The V and J genes are TRBV7-2 and TRBJ2-7, with TRBD2 matching 11 bases. CDR3 length equals 16 residues. With 1 base clipped from V and 4 bases from J, the junction kept 6 bases outside the gene matches. The germline V gene has CDR1 SGHTA and CDR2 FQGNSA. CDR3 nucleotides: TGTGCCAGCAGCTTAGGGCTAGCGGGGGGAGCGTACGAGCAGTACTTC. As protein: CASSLGLAGGAYEQYF.

The chain couples TRBV28 to TRBJ2-3, with D tentatively TRBD2 (5 bases). Germline-derived CDR1 and CDR2 are MDHEN and SYDVKM. The CDR3 extends over 12 amino acids. V was pared by 6 bases and J by 13 bases, with 17 bases between. CDR3 sequence reads: CASRSTSGVEYF. Here the CDR3 DNA reads TGTGCCAGCAGGTCCACATCCGGGGTTGAGTATTTT. The complete variable domain, with remaining parts taken from reference TRBV28 and TRBJ2-3, reads DVKVTQSSRYLVKRTGEKVFLECVQDMDHENMFWYRQDPGLGLRLIYFSYDVKMKEKGDIPEGYSVSREKKERFSLILESASTNQTSMYLCASRSTSGVEYFGPGTRLTVL.

V usage is TRBV5-1 and J usage is TRBJ1-3; tentative D call: TRBD1 (5 bases). Trimming left V 4 bases short and J 2 bases short, with 13 bases between. Germline assignment: CDR1 SGHRS and CDR2 YFSETQ. The CDR3 contains 15 residues. Here the CDR3 DNA reads TGCGCCAGCAGCGAAGGGGCGTTTGCTGGAAACACCATATATTTT. It is translated as CASSEGAFAGNTIYF.

This clonotype was seen a few times. The J gene is TRBJ2-3, the V gene TRBV4-2; the match to TRBD1 covers 9 bases. Germline V lookup: CDR1 LGHNA, CDR2 YNFKEQ. The ends lost 4 bases at V and 3 bases at J; junction bases unmatched: 8. The CDR3 contains 16 residues. The CDR3 DNA reads as TGTGCCAGCAGCCCTCAAGGGGGACAGGGTACAGATACGCAGTATTTT. Amino acid sequence: CASSPQGGQGTDTQYF.

This clonotype was seen a handful of times. The chain has TRBV3-1 and TRBJ1-5; no firm D call. The CDR3 covers 14 residues. Trimming shortened V by 1 base and J by 4 bases, and 8 bases separated the two germline ends. Germline CDR1 is LGHDT and CDR2 is YNNKEL (reference sequence). This CDR3 is CASSQAGMNQPQHF. CDR3 sequence (DNA): TGTGCCAGCAGCCAAGCAGGAATGAATCAGCCCCAGCATTTT.

The V and J genes are TRBV28 and TRBJ2-1, with a possible D match to TRBD2 (6 bases). Trimming removed 6 bases from V and 4 bases from J, with 16 bases in between. The CDR3 contains 15 residues. The germline CDR1 and CDR2 sequences are MDHEN and SYDVKM. Written as DNA, the CDR3 is TGTGCCAGCAGCCCGGGAGTTCTGGGATACAATGAGCAGTTCTTC. Amino acid sequence: CASSPGVLGYNEQFF.

The sample holds many counts of this clonotype. The chain joins TRBV12-3 or TRBV12-4 to TRBJ2-3, with 9 positions matching TRBD1. V was pared by 5 bases and J by 0 bases, with 6 bases of the junction left unmatched. CDR3 length: 16 residues. Written as DNA, the CDR3 is TGTGCCAGCAGTACCACCGGGACAGGGAGCACAGATACGCAGTATTTT. Amino acid sequence: CASSTTGTGSTDTQYF.

The V and J genes are TRBV5-1 and TRBJ2-7; a possible D gene is TRBD1 (6 bases). The germline V and J ends were trimmed by 0 bases and 1 base, with 20 bases remaining between them. The CDR3 has 18 residues. Looked up from germline, CDR1 is SGHRS and CDR2 is YFSETQ. This chain's CDR3 is CASSLGSKGDISSYEQYF. The CDR3 DNA sequence: TGCGCCAGCAGCTTGGGCTCGAAGGGGGACATTTCTTCCTACGAGCAGTACTTC.